This T cell receptor beta chain was sequenced during a study of cytomegalovirus exposure and HLA in healthy donors (dated by TCRdb to the late 2010s). General notes on the study: According to an earlier analysis of several hundred of the donors, about 179 million T cells yielded 120 million or so unique TCR beta sequences and more than 250 Gb of sequence data. To predict cytomegalovirus infection status, the study brought together high-throughput TCR immunosequencing, statistical association of individual TCRs with disease status, and machine learning. Because of strong linkage in the cohort, roughly five DR-DQ haplotypes were treated as single units for association and clustering. The T cell repertoires of 666 subjects were profiled by immunosequencing and related to cytomegalovirus serostatus. Donor age, sex, ethnicity and CMV serostatus were compiled alongside the repertoire data. An early release that covered approximately 600 HLA-typed donors contained approximately 300 gigabases of sequencing data and some 87 million unique TCR sequences. An earlier analysis of 587 of the donors applied high-throughput TCR beta sequencing to assess whether each TCR beta V gene segment acted as functional or pseudogenic. All discovery cohort repertoires had been generated on a single sequencing platform. Across approximately 420 genotyped donors of the cohort, an average of about 240,000 unique TCR beta nucleotide sequences per donor were sequenced, and approximately 17% of those sequences were non-productive. Class I and class II HLA loci were covered by the typing at four-digit resolution. The study aimed to test whether cataloging public T cell receptors could reveal signatures of past pathogen exposure. To study patterns of TCR occurrence, a later analysis re-analyzed previously published TCR beta repertoires from 700 or so donors and added high-resolution HLA genotyping. In the later analysis, no new phenotypic data were used to find candidate immune exposures; instead, reliance was placed on TCR beta sequences and their occurrence across donors. The number of donors typed differed by locus, with roughly 620-640 for A, B, C, DRB1 and DQB1, around 500 for DQA1, over 600 for DPA1, and around 460 for DPB1. Besides the first cohort of some 670 subjects, a separate validation cohort made up of roughly 120 different subjects was used. Of the 398 genotyped donors, over 65% fell in the genetic ancestry cluster associated with self-reported Caucasian donors. A later genetic analysis used genome-wide SNP genotypes for 398 of the 666 donors, treating that subset as a discovery cohort.

Study-level results and caveats: The study gave a list of under 200 TCR beta chains associated with cytomegalovirus. An earlier analysis of approximately 500 of the donors showed that most TCR beta V segments appeared in productive rearrangements either about 87% or about 30% of the time, which broadly matched IMGT annotations. Most TCR sequences were observed very rarely across donors, whereas some public TCRs were present in many individuals. Assigning TCR associations to individual alleles was difficult when HLA alleles, especially DR and DQ, strongly co-occurred. Correlated functional status among segregating V segments might reflect linkage disequilibrium, but an unknown experimental factor could not be ruled out. In this cohort, only TCR beta chains were sequenced, and detectable features were limited by the absence of alpha or paired-chain data. A group of highly shared sequence variants was considered likely to be a technical artifact of the sequencing pipeline. In a later analysis, several top co-occurrence clusters were reported to appear linked to parvovirus B19, influenza, CMV and Epstein-Barr virus. In a later analysis, HLA-associated TCR beta chains were found to be more clonally expanded and to have lower generation probabilities than equally common non-associated chains. The authors suggested that the approach could potentially be extended to other disease states and immunological phenotypes. The only immune exposure information available for the cohort was CMV serostatus. Because counts were too low, seventeen rarely observed V segments, including chromosome 9 orphons, were left out of the earlier analysis of approximately 580 of the donors. Some IMGT-functional V segments, including TRBV6-2 and TRBV6-3, could not be distinguished by the 87-base-pair reads and were therefore excluded. A later genetic analysis associated a missense DCLRE1C variant with V-gene and J-gene trimming of TCR beta chains, and an independent cohort replicated the association. In a later genetic analysis, fewer N-insertions in productive TCRs were reported among donors in an Asian-associated ancestry cluster than the roughly 700-donor mean. In a later analysis, TCR association rates were found to vary across HLA loci, with the most associated TCRs seen for DRB1 alleles and the fewest for HLA-C alleles. Presence/absence analyses assumed roughly uniform sequencing depth across donors, an assumption that may not hold. A later analysis found that most CMV-associated TCR beta chains appeared HLA-restricted, with HLA associations seemingly driven largely by CMV exposure. The classifier was reported to diagnose cytomegalovirus status with high specificity and sensitivity in both the original cohort and the validation cohort. Because some donors lacked HLA typing at each locus, the association tests relied only on the typed subset. A few of the identified cytomegalovirus-associated TCR beta chains were confirmed in vitro to be specific for cytomegalovirus antigens. In a later analysis, about 16,000 TCR beta sequences were associated with specific HLA alleles at a false discovery rate of 0.05. A further reported finding was that TCR beta sequences accurately predicted the HLA-A and HLA-B alleles for most subjects in the first cohort.

Comments on this clone: It has no known antigen specificity. Base-call qualities are not available, and no considerably larger clone is one nucleotide away.

Receptors were amplified or captured by the immunoSEQ multiplex PCR assay. The multiplex PCR relied on a mix of 60 forward primers for TCR Vbeta segments and 13 reverse primers for TCR Jbeta segments. The CDR3 region of rearranged TCR beta genes was amplified from genomic DNA with a multiplex PCR assay. Amplified TCR beta libraries were sequenced as 87-base-pair reads on the Illumina HiSeq System. Turning to the authors' computational methods: A later analysis tallied 75 million to 95 million unique TCR beta chains across the 666 repertoires, and some 10 million of those chains were shared by two or more donors. Raw reads were error-corrected and collapsed into unique sequences with a nearest-neighbor algorithm that merged closely related sequences to remove PCR and sequencing errors. CDR3 sequences were aligned to IMGT reference sequences to assign V, D and J gene segments. For a sequence to be retained, at least a six-nucleotide match to both a V gene segment and a J gene segment was required. A rearrangement was called productive if the CDR3 had no stop codons and remained in frame with V and J, and every other rearrangement was called non-productive. Following IMGT convention, CDR3 was defined as the stretch from the second conserved V-encoded cysteine to the conserved J-encoded phenylalanine. Sequences without an unambiguous match to a single V gene segment were excluded from the earlier analysis of 587 of the donors. In an earlier analysis of about 590 of the donors, a V segment was called functional when productive rearrangements were above 56.7%, and segregating when the standard deviation between donors exceeded 5%. A statistical classification framework was built for diagnosing cytomegalovirus status from the catalog of TCR beta chain sequences. A later analysis assigned V and J genes by comparing TCR nucleotide sequences with IMGT/GENE-DB human TR gene sequences. Using the TCRdist pipeline, a later analysis assigned CDR3 sequences along with most-parsimonious VDJ recombination scenarios. In a later analysis, every TCR beta chain was defined by the combination of its CDR3 amino acid sequence and its V-gene family, and reads without a unique V-gene family were dropped. As a way to deal with suspected cross-contamination and a sequencing artifact, a later analysis dropped hundreds of nucleotide sequences that were highly shared and had low generation probability. In a later analysis, a clonal expansion index for each public chain was calculated from normalized within-repertoire ranks of inferred template counts. A later analysis computed generation probabilities with a VDJ recombination model fitted to out-of-frame rearrangements, and checked the results against IGoR. In a later analysis, hypergeometric tests were used to score TCR-TCR, TCR-HLA and TCR-CMV co-occurrence, with a repertoire-size bias correction applied to TCR pairs. In a later analysis, false discovery rates were estimated by permuting HLA or CMV assignments 20 times. In a later analysis, co-occurring TCRs were grouped with DBSCAN, and TCRdist sequence similarity was added when clustering was performed within HLA-allele-positive subsets. For co-occurrence clustering, repertoires with fewer than 30,000 or more than 120,000 public chains were excluded, along with about five repertoires with anomalous nucleotide sharing. The immuneACCESS repertoire file appears here via TCRdb, limited to in-frame rearrangements. These files lack a portion of the clones; in checked studies, under half of the deficit traces to unresolved V genes, and the cause of the others is not known. Clone size and the V and J calls come from that table; the DNA yielded D and trimming. Within this sample are 110,000 to 150,000 clones, with about 82% of them counted one time only. The ten most abundant clones make up approximately 3% of the sample.

Per the germline V gene (reference sequence), SEHNR is the CDR1 and FQNEAQ is the CDR2. The junction shows trimming of 1 base on V and 4 bases on J, plus 13 bases between the germline ends. The CDR3 goes from the cysteine to the phenylalanine over 15 residues. This entry keeps only the CDR3 DNA: 45 bases, framed from base 1. The cohort consisted of 600 to 750 healthy bone marrow donors. At the time of sampling, every cohort member was nominally healthy, though immune exposures that went unrecorded were likely present. The donor tested CMV seronegative, placing the donor among the 350 or so seronegative members of the cohort. Each donor provided a peripheral blood sample, and peripheral blood mononuclear cells were used for TCR beta sequencing. The Qiagen DNeasy Blood Extraction Kit was used to extract genomic DNA from the blood cell samples.

The rearrangement combines TRBV7-9 with TRBJ1-2; the best D guess is TRBD1, with 5 bases matching. Sequencing used PBMCs. The clonotype was recovered from a male donor in good health and CMV-seronegative. The DNA sequence is TGTGCCAGCAGCTTAGGCAATACGGGGGTCTATGGCTACACCTTC. Its translation is CASSLGNTGVYGYTF. With the portions outside the CDR3 filled from the reference TRBV7-9 and TRBJ1-2 genes, the complete variable region becomes DTGVSQNPRHKITKRGQNVTFRCDPISEHNRLYWYRQTLGQGPEFLTYFQNEAQLEKSRLLSDRFSAERPKGSFSTLEIQRTEQGDSAMYLCASSLGNTGVYGYTFGSGTRLTVV.